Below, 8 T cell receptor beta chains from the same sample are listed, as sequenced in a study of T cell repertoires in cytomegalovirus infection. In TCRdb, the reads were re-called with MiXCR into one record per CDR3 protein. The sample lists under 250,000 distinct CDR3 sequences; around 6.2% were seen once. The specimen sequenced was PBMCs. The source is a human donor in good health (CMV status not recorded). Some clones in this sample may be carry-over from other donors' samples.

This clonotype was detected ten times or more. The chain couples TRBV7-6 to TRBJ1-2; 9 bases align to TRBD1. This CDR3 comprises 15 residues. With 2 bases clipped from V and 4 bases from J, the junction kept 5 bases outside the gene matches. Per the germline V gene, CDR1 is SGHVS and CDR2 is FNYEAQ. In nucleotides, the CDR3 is TGTGCCAGCAGCTTACAAACAGGGGGCGGCTATGGCTACACCTTC. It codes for CASSLQTGGGYGYTF.

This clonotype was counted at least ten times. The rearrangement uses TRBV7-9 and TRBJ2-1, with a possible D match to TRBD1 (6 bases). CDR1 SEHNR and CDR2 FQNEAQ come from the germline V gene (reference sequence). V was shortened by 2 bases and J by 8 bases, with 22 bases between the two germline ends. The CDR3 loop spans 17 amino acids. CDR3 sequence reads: CASSLTRDIRRIDEQFF. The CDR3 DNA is TGTGCCAGCAGCTTAACCCGGGACATAAGAAGAATCGATGAGCAGTTCTTC.

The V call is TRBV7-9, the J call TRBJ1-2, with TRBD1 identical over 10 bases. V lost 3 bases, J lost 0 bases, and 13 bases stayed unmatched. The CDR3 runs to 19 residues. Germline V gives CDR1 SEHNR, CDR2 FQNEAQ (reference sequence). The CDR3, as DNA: TGTGCCAGCAGCTTCTCCGTGACAGGGGGCGCGCCGACTAACTATGGCTACACCTTC. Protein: CASSFSVTGGAPTNYGYTF.

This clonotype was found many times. CDR3 sequence reads: CASSYLDRGDQPQHF. The DNA of the CDR3 is TGTGCCAGCAGCTACTTGGACAGGGGGGATCAGCCCCAGCATTTT. V usage is TRBV7-2 and J usage is TRBJ1-5; 10 nucleotides line up with TRBD1. The CDR3 runs 15 residues. J gave up 5 bases and V 4 bases, and 5 bases lay outside the gene matches. Germline V gene sequence: CDR1 SGHTA, CDR2 FQGNSA.

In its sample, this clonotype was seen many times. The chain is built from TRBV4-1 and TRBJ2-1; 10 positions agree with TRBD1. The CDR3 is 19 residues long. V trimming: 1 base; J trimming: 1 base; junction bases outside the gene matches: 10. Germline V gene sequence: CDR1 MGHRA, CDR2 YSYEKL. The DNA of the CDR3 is TGCGCCAGCAGCCAAGCGTACCGACAGGGGGCGGGTTCCTACAATGAGCAGTTCTTC. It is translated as CASSQAYRQGAGSYNEQFF.

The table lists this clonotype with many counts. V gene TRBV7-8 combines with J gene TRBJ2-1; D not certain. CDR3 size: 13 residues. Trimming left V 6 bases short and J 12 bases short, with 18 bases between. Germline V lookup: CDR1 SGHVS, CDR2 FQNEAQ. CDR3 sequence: CASSQASKAWQFF. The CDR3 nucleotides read TGTGCCAGCAGTCAGGCCTCGAAAGCTTGGCAGTTCTTC. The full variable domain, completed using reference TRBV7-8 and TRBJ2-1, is GAGVSQSPRYKVAKRGQDVALRCDPISGHVSLFWYQQALGQGPEFLTYFQNEAQLDKSGLPSDRFFAERPEGSVSTLKIQRTQQEDSAVYLCASSQASKAWQFFGPGTRLTVL.

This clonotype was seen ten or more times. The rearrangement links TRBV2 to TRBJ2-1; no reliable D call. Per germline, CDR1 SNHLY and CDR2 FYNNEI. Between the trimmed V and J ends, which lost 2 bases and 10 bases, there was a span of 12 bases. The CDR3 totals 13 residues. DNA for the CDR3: TGTGCCAGCAGTGAATACGAGGCCGTCGAGCAGTTCTTC. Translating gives CASSEYEAVEQFF.

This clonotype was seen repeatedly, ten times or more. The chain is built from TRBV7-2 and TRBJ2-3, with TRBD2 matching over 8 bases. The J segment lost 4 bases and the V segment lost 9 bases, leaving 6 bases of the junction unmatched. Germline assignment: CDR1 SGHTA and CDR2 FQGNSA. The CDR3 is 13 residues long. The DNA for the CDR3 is TGTGCCAGTTCGGGGGGGATGCCAGATACGCAGTATTTT. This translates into CASSGGMPDTQYF.